This T cell receptor beta chain was sequenced during a study of blood T cells in healthy people across ages. Study-wide findings and caveats: Changes in expanded clonotypes were possibly confounded, as the CMV status of donors was unknown. When set beside aged donors, long-lived donors presented more naive CD4+ cells and higher diversity.

CDR3 length: 14 amino acids. Germline V gene sequence: CDR1 DFQATT, CDR2 SNEGSKA (reference sequence). V lost 5 bases and J 6 bases, leaving 17 bases between the germline ends. It was with a sample-barcoded 5' primer and a J-beta primer mix that a second PCR of roughly 6 to 12 cycles was run. TCRdb fed the 5' RACE reads into MiXCR, producing one record per CDR3 protein. The sample has some 1.5 million distinct CDR3 sequences; 28% are singletons. Concerning this clonotype: What it recognizes is unknown.

This TCR was sampled from a woman aged 25 to 39 in good health. The sequenced material came from blood. The chain carries TRBV20-1 and TRBJ2-1; D is perhaps TRBD1 (6 bases). The CDR3 nucleotides read TGCAGTGCTGGTCACAGGGCTTCGGGCAATGAGCAGTTCTTC. This gives the protein CSAGHRASGNEQFF.